Listed below are T cell receptor beta chains from one sample, sequenced in a study of OX40 agonist ivuxolimab in advanced cancers. Clones were read by immunoSEQ multiplex PCR, and TCRdb kept only the in-frame ones, dropping some. The sample contains about 31,000 clones, 90% of which appear only once. The input for sequencing was CD4+ or CD8+ T cells sorted from blood, taken in a trial of the OX40 agonist ivuxolimab. The receptor set was obtained from an adult with an advanced solid tumor such as melanoma, head and neck, liver or kidney cancer. Both conserved end residues are part of each CDR3. The D gene is left open where the match is weak.

CDR3aa	CDR3nt	j_gene	d_gene	v_gene
CATSSDRGGRYGYTF	TGTGCCACCAGCAGTGACAGGGGAGGGAGGTATGGCTACACCTTC	TRBJ1-2	TRBD1	TRBV15
CASSQEGQGFNEKLFF	TGCGCCAGCAGCCAAGAAGGGCAGGGATTTAATGAAAAACTGTTTTTT	TRBJ1-4	NA	TRBV4-3
CASRTSGGETQYF	TGTGCCAGCAGGACTAGCGGGGGGGAGACCCAGTACTTC	TRBJ2-5	TRBD2	TRBV2
CASSSKPRTPTGELFF	TGTGCCAGCAGTTCAAAACCCCGGACCCCCACCGGGGAGCTGTTTTTT	TRBJ2-2	NA	TRBV27
CASSPLGGSYNEQFF	TGTGCCAGCAGCCCTCTCGGGGGTTCCTACAATGAGCAGTTCTTC	TRBJ2-1	NA	TRBV6-5
CASSFSTDTQYF	TGTGCCAGCAGCTTCAGCACAGATACGCAGTATTTT	TRBJ2-3	NA	TRBV7-2
CASSPGLAYNEQFF	TGTGCCAGCAGTCCCGGACTAGCCTACAATGAGCAGTTCTTC	TRBJ2-1	TRBD2	TRBV28
CASSIIQGADTQYF	TGTGCCAGTAGTATCATCCAGGGGGCAGATACGCAGTATTTT	TRBJ2-3	TRBD1	TRBV19
CASSLLAGTGELFF	TGTGCCAGCAGCTTACTAGCGGGCACCGGGGAGCTGTTTTTT	TRBJ2-2	TRBD2	TRBV7-2
CASGPHSGELFF	TGTGCTAGCGGTCCCCACAGCGGGGAGCTGTTTTTT	TRBJ2-2	NA	TRBV12-5